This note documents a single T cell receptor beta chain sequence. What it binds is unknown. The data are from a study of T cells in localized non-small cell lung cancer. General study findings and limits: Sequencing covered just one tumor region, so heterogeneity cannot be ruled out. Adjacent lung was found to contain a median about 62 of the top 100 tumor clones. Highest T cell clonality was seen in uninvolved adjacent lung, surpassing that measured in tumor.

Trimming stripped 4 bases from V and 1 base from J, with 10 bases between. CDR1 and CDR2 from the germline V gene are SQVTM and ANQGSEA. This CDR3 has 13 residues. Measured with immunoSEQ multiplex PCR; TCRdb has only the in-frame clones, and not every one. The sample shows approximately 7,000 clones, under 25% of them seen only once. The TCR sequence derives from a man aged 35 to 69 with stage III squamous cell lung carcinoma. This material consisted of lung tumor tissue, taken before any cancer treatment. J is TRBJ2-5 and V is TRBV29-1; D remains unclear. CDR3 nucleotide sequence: TGCAGCGTTGCTTTCAGAACCCAAGAGACCCAGTACTTC. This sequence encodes CSVAFRTQETQYF. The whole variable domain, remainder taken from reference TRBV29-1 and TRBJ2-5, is SAVISQKPSRDICQRGTSLTIQCQVDSQVTMMFWYRQQPGQSLTLIATANQGSEATYESGFVIDKFPISRPNLTFSTLTVSNMSPEDSSIYLCSVAFRTQETQYFGPGTRLLVL.